This T cell receptor (beta chain) was found in a study of cytomegalovirus exposure and HLA in healthy donors. The trim removed 4 bases at V and 4 bases at J, leaving 7 bases unmatched. The CDR3 is 15 amino acids. CDR1 is MNHEY, CDR2 SMNVEV, per germline (reference sequence). 60 Vbeta and 13 Jbeta primers were used in PCR. Profiling relied on immunoSEQ multiplex PCR, and the TCRdb table lists in-frame clones only, not all of them. The sample shows about 160,000 clones, approximately 80% of them seen only once. Study-level findings and limits: Later genetic work tied a missense DCLRE1C variant to beta-chain V and J trimming. Upon later analysis, HLA-associated TCR beta chains proved more clonally expanded than other, equally common chains. The authors listed around 150 TCR beta chains as cytomegalovirus-associated.

Note on this clone: Its matching antigen is unknown.

The source material was PBMCs. This chain links TRBV27 with TRBJ1-3; 7 bases are shared with TRBD1. This clonotype originated in a young woman in good health and CMV-seronegative. CDR3 amino acids: CASSSAQGRGNTIYF. CDR3 nucleotide sequence: TGTGCCAGCAGTTCCGCACAGGGGAGGGGAAACACCATATATTTT.